This T cell receptor (beta chain) emerged from a study of shared clonotypes between healthy human individuals. Some clones are missing from TCRdb's copy, which holds only in-frame ones; the method was immunoSEQ multiplex PCR. This sample has roughly 500,000 clones; roughly 95% occur once, and the top ten carry about 0.068%. V was clipped by 4 bases and J by 0 bases, with 11 bases between them. The CDR3 is 15 residues long. This TCR derives from a woman under 40 in good health. The J gene is TRBJ2-3, the V gene TRBV23-1; the D gene could be TRBD1 or TRBD2 (5 bases each). TRBV23-1 belongs to the ORF category, with a function that is uncertain. Sequenced input: naive CD4+ T cells sorted from blood. Indicated subset: CD45RA+ positively selected. For the CDR3, the DNA is TGCGCCAGCAGTCTACCAGGGAGAAGCACAGATACGCAGTATTTT. This sequence encodes CASSLPGRSTDTQYF.